The present TCR beta chain was sequenced within a study of radiotherapy plus CTLA-4 blockade in lung cancer. For the study at large: There were objective responses in roughly 17% of patients, and around 32% had disease control.

Overall study findings and caveats: Radiotherapy with ipilimumab was followed by blood expansion of tumor-derived clones.

The CDR3 has 16 amino acids. The trim removed 8 bases at V and 3 bases at J, leaving 12 bases unmatched. The germline gives CDR1 SGHAT, CDR2 FQNNGV. This clone was found once. Its antigen is currently unknown. Ipilimumab-mediated CTLA-4 blockade plus focal radiation was given to patients having chemo-refractory metastatic non-small-cell lung cancer. The data were produced by immunoSEQ multiplex PCR, yet TCRdb's version contains in-frame clones alone and is incomplete. The table shows tens of thousands of clones, with 70% to 80% occurring only once. The sample was peripheral blood, taken from a patient treated with radiotherapy plus ipilimumab. This receptor was obtained from a human donor with non-small cell lung cancer whose response to radiotherapy plus ipilimumab could not be evaluated. This sequence joins TRBV11-2 and TRBJ2-1; 8 bases align to TRBD2. The CDR3 loop is CASGSHSGRVYNEQFF. CDR3 sequence (DNA): TGTGCCAGCGGATCCCACAGCGGGAGAGTCTACAATGAGCAGTTCTTC.